The source of this T cell receptor beta chain is a study of CD8+ T cells in alopecia areata. General study points: Scalp sample data also include resident alphabeta T cells from normal skin.

CDR3 length: 16 residues. The V gene's germline CDR1 is SGHNT and CDR2 YENEEA. V gave up 3 bases and J gave up 4 bases, with 13 bases separating them. For this clone: Its antigen is unidentified.

It was from PBMCs that CD4+ and CD8+ T cells were sorted. Once RNA had been extracted, it was reverse transcribed into cDNA to act as the sequencing template. Measured with immunoSEQ multiplex PCR; TCRdb has only the in-frame clones, and not every one. The sample carries some 120,000 clones, about 51% recorded once. The TCR was taken from a human donor with alopecia areata. This chain links TRBV11-3 with TRBJ2-6, with D perhaps TRBD2 (6 bases). Sequenced: NKG2D-low CD8+ T cells sorted from blood. The CDR3 protein is CASSLGEASGANVLTF. The CDR3 nucleotides are TGTGCCAGCAGCTTGGGGGAGGCATCCGGGGCCAACGTCCTGACTTTC.